Presented here are 21 T cell receptor beta chains from one specimen sequenced in a study of radiotherapy plus CTLA-4 blockade in lung cancer. Here immunoSEQ multiplex PCR was the method, and the copy in TCRdb shows in-frame clones only, minus some. The sample has tens of thousands of clones; 80% to 90% are singletons. The sequences come from peripheral blood, collected from a patient treated with radiotherapy plus ipilimumab. The receptor set was obtained from a human donor with non-small cell lung cancer who had stable disease on radiotherapy plus ipilimumab.

The J gene is TRBJ1-6, the V gene TRBV15; D might be TRBD1 (5 bases). Germline CDR1 reads LNHNV; CDR2 reads YYDKDF (reference sequence). The V end was cut by 1 base, the J end by 7 bases, with 11 bases between. The length of the CDR3 is 15 residues. This CDR3 reads CATSRGDGGNSPLHF. CDR3 nucleotides: TGTGCCACCAGCAGAGGAGACGGGGGAAATTCACCCCTCCACTTT.

The chain uses TRBV28 and TRBJ1-5; D is unresolved. In germline, CDR1 is MDHEN, CDR2 SYDVKM. V dropped 6 bases and J dropped 11 bases, with 20 bases sitting between them. The CDR3 runs to 14 residues. For the CDR3, the DNA is TGTGCCAGCAGGCTTCTGTCTCCCCCCCCAACCCAGCATTTT. Translated: CASRLLSPPPTQHF.

The V call is TRBV13, the J call TRBJ2-7; either TRBD1 or TRBD2 may fit D (5 bases each). This CDR3 is 14 amino acids long. The germline CDR1 and CDR2 sequences are PRHDT and FYEKMQ (reference sequence). V was pared by 3 bases and J by 0 bases, with 9 bases between. CDR3 loop: CASSFIGASYEQYF. CDR3 nucleotide sequence: TGTGCCAGCAGCTTCATCGGGGCCTCCTACGAGCAGTACTTC.

CDR3: CASSSRRTEAFF. The CDR3 nucleotides read TGTGCCAGCAGCTCCCGTCGCACTGAAGCTTTCTTT. The rearrangement uses TRBV28 and TRBJ1-1, with D hard to call. This CDR3 comprises 12 residues. The germline gives CDR1 MDHEN, CDR2 SYDVKM. Trimming removed 6 bases at V and 4 bases at J, with 9 bases between.

This chain connects TRBV28 to TRBJ1-2; TRBD1 might be the D (6 bases). The germline gives CDR1 MDHEN, CDR2 SYDVKM. Trimming removed 8 bases from V and 3 bases from J, with 13 bases in between. The CDR3 runs to 13 residues. The CDR3 spells CASARGWDYGYTF. CDR3 DNA sequence: TGTGCCAGCGCCAGGGGTTGGGACTATGGCTACACCTTC.

V gene TRBV5-5 combines with J gene TRBJ2-5, with D possibly called TRBD1 or TRBD2 (7 bases each). This CDR3 has 14 residues. Germline-derived CDR1 and CDR2 are SGHKS and YYEKEE (reference sequence). Deletions cut 2 bases from V and 5 bases from J, with 13 bases between. The CDR3 sequence: CASSLQGRGETQYF. In nucleotides, the CDR3 is TGTGCCAGCAGCTTACAGGGGAGGGGGGAGACCCAGTACTTC. Full variable domain (rest looked up from reference TRBV5-5 and TRBJ2-5): DAGVTQSPTHLIKTRGQQVTLRCSPISGHKSVSWYQQVLGQGPQFIFQYYEKEERGRGNFPDRFSARQFPNYSSELNVNALLLGDSALYLCASSLQGRGETQYFGPGTRLLVL.

The chain couples TRBV28 to TRBJ1-6; 12 bases fit TRBD1. CDR1 MDHEN and CDR2 SYDVKM come from the germline V gene. The CDR3 contains 16 residues. The ends lost 4 bases at V and 8 bases at J; junction bases unmatched: 6. As DNA, the CDR3 is TGTGCCAGCAGTTCGCCGGGACAGGGGGCGTATTCACCCCTCCACTTT. Residues: CASSSPGQGAYSPLHF.

The chain combines TRBV7-8 with TRBJ2-1; D ambiguous. Germline CDR1 is SGHVS and CDR2 is FQNEAQ. V lost 7 bases and J lost 6, with 7 bases in between. The CDR3 has 11 residues. CDR3 residues: CASTVTNEQFF. The CDR3 DNA sequence: TGTGCCAGCACGGTGACCAATGAGCAGTTCTTC.

The chain combines TRBV29-1 with TRBJ1-1; D unclear. Germline V gives CDR1 SQVTM, CDR2 ANQGSEA. Trimming left V 7 bases short and J 0 bases short, with 6 bases between. The CDR3 has 11 amino acids. CDR3 in DNA: TGCAGCGGCGGCCTGAACACTGAAGCTTTCTTT. Translating it yields CSGGLNTEAFF.

J is TRBJ1-4 and V is TRBV28, with TRBD1 matching 9 bases. J was trimmed by 8 bases and V by 2 bases; bases with no gene match: 6. Germline V gene data show CDR1 as MDHEN and CDR2 as SYDVKM. This CDR3 is 15 amino acids long. The CDR3 DNA follows: TGTGCCAGCAGTTTACCCGGGACAGGGAAAGAAAAACTGTTTTTT. Its protein is CASSLPGTGKEKLFF.

This clone has a single count. This chain connects TRBV6-5 to TRBJ2-1, with 13 bases lining up with TRBD2. The CDR3 is 16 residues long. Germline V gene data show CDR1 as MNHEY and CDR2 as SVGAGI. V lost 2 bases and J lost 5; bases outside the gene matches: 3. CDR3 amino acids: CASSYEGTSGDNEQFF. CDR3 nucleotide sequence: TGTGCCAGCAGTTACGAAGGGACTAGCGGGGACAATGAGCAGTTCTTC.

The chain couples TRBV19 to TRBJ1-3; weak D call: TRBD1 (5 bases). Trimming shortened V by 4 bases and J by 0 bases, and 7 bases separated the two germline ends. Germline-derived CDR1 and CDR2 are LNHDA and SQIVND (reference sequence). The CDR3 loop spans 14 amino acids. Here the CDR3 DNA reads TGTGCCAGTAGTAACCAGGGCTCTGGAAACACCATATATTTT. This codes for CASSNQGSGNTIYF.

The chain has TRBV11-2 and TRBJ2-1; TRBD2 might be the D (6 bases). The germline V and J ends were trimmed by 0 bases and 9 bases, with 15 bases remaining between them. The V gene's germline CDR1 is SGHAT and CDR2 FQNNGV. This CDR3 spans 15 amino acids. In nucleotides, the CDR3 is TGTGCCAGCAGCTTAGATCGGCGGTTGCGGGGTGAGCAGTTCTTC. Protein sequence: CASSLDRRLRGEQFF.

The gene calls are TRBV6-1 and TRBJ1-2, with D unresolved. V dropped 1 base and J dropped 2 bases, with 8 bases sitting between them. The CDR3 totals 14 residues. Germline V gives CDR1 MNHNS, CDR2 SASEGT. The CDR3 coding sequence is TGTGCCAGCAGTGAAGGCCCTCGGAACTATGGCTACACCTTC. Its translation: CASSEGPRNYGYTF.

The chain combines TRBV7-9 with TRBJ1-2; TRBD1 is a possible D gene (5 bases). CDR1 is SEHNR, CDR2 FQNEAQ, per germline (reference sequence). Trimming took 11 bases from V and 4 from J, leaving 26 bases between them. The CDR3 covers 16 residues. The CDR3 bases are TGTGCCGGCGGGGGTTTACGGGGTGCGGGTTCCTATGGCTACACCTTC. It encodes CAGGGLRGAGSYGYTF.

The rearrangement joins TRBV5-1 to TRBJ1-4, with TRBD1 identical over 8 bases. The CDR3 has 16 amino acids. With V trimmed by 1 base and J by 8 bases, 10 bases remained unmatched. Germline V lookup: CDR1 SGHRS, CDR2 YFSETQ. CDR3 sequence reads: CASSLSPTGVLEKLFF. Written as DNA, the CDR3 is TGCGCCAGCAGCTTGAGTCCGACAGGGGTCTTGGAAAAACTGTTTTTT.

The chain carries TRBV4-1 and TRBJ2-4, with TRBD2 matching over 9 bases. Trimming took 0 bases from V and 4 from J; bases not matched to a gene: 7. In germline, CDR1 is MGHRA, CDR2 YSYEKL. The CDR3 consists of 17 residues. DNA of the CDR3: TGCGCCAGCAGCCAAGATCTGGCGGGAGGGAGGAAAAACATTCAGTACTTC. Protein sequence: CASSQDLAGGRKNIQYF.

The chain is built from TRBV9 and TRBJ2-5, with 9 bases aligning to TRBD2. The CDR3 is 16 residues long. V gave up 2 bases and J gave up 5 bases; unmatched junction bases: 10. The germline CDR1 and CDR2 sequences are SGDLS and YYNGEE. CDR3 sequence reads: CASSVGSGGLVETQYF. The CDR3 DNA follows: TGTGCCAGCAGCGTGGGTAGCGGGGGCTTGGTGGAGACCCAGTACTTC.

V gene TRBV7-2 combines with J gene TRBJ2-1, with no clear D. Per the germline V gene, CDR1 is SGHTA and CDR2 is FQGNSA. V gave up 7 bases and J gave up 2 bases, with 18 bases separating them. There are 16 residues in the CDR3. The CDR3: CASIPGSRKPYNEQFF. CDR3 bases: TGTGCCAGCATCCCGGGTAGCCGAAAACCCTACAATGAGCAGTTCTTC.

The CDR3 here is CASSYSGPRGQPQHF. For the CDR3, the DNA is TGTGCCAGCAGTTACTCGGGGCCGCGGGGGCAGCCCCAGCATTTT. The chain joins TRBV6-6 to TRBJ1-5; TRBD1 is a possible D gene (5 bases). V lost 0 bases and J 7 bases, leaving 13 bases between the germline ends. Per the germline V gene, CDR1 is MNHNY and CDR2 is SVGAGI (reference sequence). The CDR3 covers 15 residues.

This chain uses TRBV9 with TRBJ1-3, with TRBD1 matching over 7 bases. The V gene's germline CDR1 is SGDLS and CDR2 YYNGEE. The CDR3 is made up of 15 amino acids. V lost 3 bases and J lost 2; bases outside the gene matches: 5. CDR3 loop: CASSAGGGPGNTIYF. CDR3 coding DNA: TGTGCCAGCAGCGCAGGGGGGGGCCCTGGAAACACCATATATTTT.